Presented here are 14 T cell receptor beta chains from one specimen sequenced in a study of regulatory T cells in long-lasting Graves disease. Library construction for TCR beta used iRepertoire HTBI primers and Arm-PCR of CDR3 regions. MiXCR was run by TCRdb on the multiplex PCR reads, yielding one entry per CDR3 protein. The sample carries about 660,000 distinct CDR3 sequences, about 30% recorded once. Documented time point: persistent/refractory GD, antithyroid drugs over 5 years with positive TRAb. From PBMCs, RNA was extracted and then used to make the TCR library. The specimen comprised peripheral blood mononuclear cells (PBMCs), sampled when the disease was refractory, from a patient treated with antithyroid drugs. The receptors originated from a female donor with Graves disease.

The rearrangement links TRBV29-1 to TRBJ2-5; D is unresolved. The CDR3 length is 14 residues. Trimming removed 4 bases from V and 1 base from J, with 13 bases in between. Germline V lookup: CDR1 SQVTM, CDR2 ANQGSEA. CDR3 nucleotide sequence: TGCAGCGTTGTGCTTGCGAGGCTCCAAGAGACCCAGTACTTC. It is translated as CSVVLARLQETQYF.

This clonotype turned up a few times. The J gene is TRBJ2-3, the V gene TRBV7-2; TRBD2 aligns across 10 bases. Unmatched junction bases numbered 2, after V lost 5 bases and J lost 6 bases. The germline V gene encodes CDR1 SGHTA and CDR2 FQGNSA. The CDR3 has 13 residues. The CDR3 loop reads CASSMGLADTQYF. CDR3 sequence (DNA): TGTGCCAGCAGCATGGGACTAGCGGATACGCAGTATTTT.

The rearrangement links TRBV15 to TRBJ1-2, with unresolved D. The CDR3 has 14 amino acids. Deletions cut 0 bases from V and 3 bases from J, with 8 bases between. Germline loops: CDR1 LNHNV, CDR2 YYDKDF (reference sequence). The CDR3: CATSRDRGDYGYTF. The CDR3 DNA sequence: TGTGCCACCAGCAGAGATCGGGGAGACTATGGCTACACCTTC.

There are a few counts of this clonotype. The junction departs from the called germline gene at one end, perhaps through a read error. The V call is TRBV20-1, the J call TRBJ2-7; 15 nucleotides match TRBD2. The CDR3 sequence is 18 residues long. The germline V gene has CDR1 DFQATT and CDR2 SNEGSKA (reference sequence). CDR3 nucleotides: TGCAGTGCAACCTCGTGGACTAGCGGGAGGGCCTCCTCCAACGAGCAGTACTTC. As protein: CSATSWTSGRASSNEQYF.

This sequence joins TRBV2 and TRBJ2-1; 12 nucleotides align to TRBD2. Losses at the gene ends were 8 bases for V and 7 bases for J; bases not matched to a gene: 6. In germline, CDR1 is SNHLY, CDR2 FYNNEI. This CDR3 has 14 amino acids. The CDR3 region is CASQLAGGGNEQFF. In nucleotides, the CDR3 is TGTGCCAGCCAACTAGCGGGAGGTGGGAATGAGCAGTTCTTC.

This clonotype was detected a few times. V and J are TRBV15 and TRBJ1-1; D unclear. V lost 5 bases and J lost 1, with 8 bases in between. Germline V gene data show CDR1 as LNHNV and CDR2 as YYDKDF (reference sequence). The CDR3 is 13 amino acids. CDR3 amino acids: CATSLAQNTEAFF. CDR3 bases: TGTGCCACCAGCTTGGCGCAGAACACTGAAGCTTTCTTT.

The chain couples TRBV11-2 to TRBJ1-1; TRBD1 might be the D (5 bases). This CDR3 comprises 15 residues. Trimming took 5 bases from V and 4 from J, leaving 17 bases between them. Looked up from germline, CDR1 is SGHAT and CDR2 is FQNNGV. CDR3 protein: CASSRGDLRGTEAFF. The CDR3 DNA follows: TGTGCCAGCAGCCGCGGGGACCTGCGGGGCACTGAAGCTTTCTTT.

The chain combines TRBV14 with TRBJ2-1; TRBD2 might be the D (6 bases). The V end lost 4 bases, the J end lost 2 bases, and 12 bases lay between the germline ends. Germline CDR1 reads SGHDN; CDR2 reads FVKESK. CDR3 length: 15 amino acids. The CDR3 is CASSPRRAAYNEQFF. CDR3 sequence (DNA): TGTGCCAGCAGCCCGCGGAGGGCCGCCTACAATGAGCAGTTCTTC.

This clonotype was seen a few times. The chain is built from TRBV20-1 and TRBJ2-4, with 7 bases matching TRBD2. The CDR3 contains 15 residues. Germline lookup yields CDR1 DFQATT and CDR2 SNEGSKA (reference sequence). The junction had 3 bases not matched to a gene; V was cut back by 0 bases and J by 1 base. In nucleotides, the CDR3 is TGCAGTGCTAGAGACGCGGGAGCCGCCAAAAACATTCAGTACTTC. This sequence encodes CSARDAGAAKNIQYF.

The rearrangement links TRBV3-1 to TRBJ1-1, with a tentative D call TRBD1 (5 bases). The V end was cut by 4 bases, the J end by 10 bases, with 19 bases between. From germline, CDR1 is LGHDT and CDR2 YNNKEL (reference sequence). CDR3 length: 14 residues. CDR3 sequence reads: CASSPHGTHEGAFF. In DNA, the CDR3 is TGTGCCAGCAGCCCCCACGGGACTCACGAAGGAGCTTTCTTT.

The sample holds a few counts of this clonotype. V and J are TRBV20-1 and TRBJ1-1; 8 bases are shared with TRBD1. Germline trimming cut 1 base from V and 1 base from J; bases unmatched to any gene: 8. The CDR3 extends over 16 amino acids. Germline V lookup: CDR1 DFQATT, CDR2 SNEGSKA (reference sequence). CDR3 nucleotide sequence: TGCAGTGCTAGAGGGACAGGGAATTTGCGGAACACTGAAGCTTTCTTT. This sequence encodes CSARGTGNLRNTEAFF.

J is TRBJ1-2 and V is TRBV28; no clear D. CDR1 and CDR2 from the germline V gene are MDHEN and SYDVKM. This CDR3 spans 12 amino acids. Between the trimmed V and J ends, which lost 5 bases and 7 bases, there was a span of 11 bases. As DNA, the CDR3 is TGTGCCAGCAGTCCTAATTGGTTTGGCTACACCTTC. Translating it yields CASSPNWFGYTF.

The chain employs TRBV29-1 and TRBJ1-2; the D is unclear. Germline V lookup: CDR1 SQVTM, CDR2 ANQGSEA. The CDR3 length is 14 residues. The V end lost 0 bases, the J end lost 8 bases, and 16 bases lay between the germline ends. The CDR3 sequence: CSVEDGSPHRGYTF. CDR3 nucleotides: TGCAGCGTTGAAGATGGTTCGCCTCACCGGGGCTACACCTTC.

A few counts support this clonotype. The chain has TRBV10-3 and TRBJ2-2; D is undetermined. This CDR3 comprises 16 residues. Trimming left V 8 bases short and J 0 bases short, with 16 bases between. Germline lookup yields CDR1 ENHRY and CDR2 SYGVKD. CDR3 sequence (DNA): TGTGCCATCGAAGAGAAGGGTCCTACGAACACCGGGGAGCTGTTTTTT. Translating gives CAIEEKGPTNTGELFF.